The 5 T cell receptor beta chains below were found in one sample sequenced in a study of identical twins. TCRdb passed the 5' RACE reads through MiXCR, listing each CDR3 protein once. The table shows hundreds of thousands of distinct CDR3 sequences, with roughly an eighth occurring only once. These same records also appear under a second study, on yellow fever vaccine responses in identical twins.

Sequencing used PBMCs. The receptors here all came from a woman aged 18-29 years in good health.

V is TRBV9 and J is TRBJ2-3; D is undetermined. This CDR3 spans 16 amino acids. V gave up 0 bases and J gave up 1 base, with 12 bases separating them. Germline lookup yields CDR1 SGDLS and CDR2 YYNGEE. The CDR3 nucleotides read TGTGCCAGCAGCGTAGCTAGGGCGGCGGGCACAGATACGCAGTATTTT. Protein product: CASSVARAAGTDTQYF.

The V call is TRBV20-1, the J call TRBJ2-2, with D perhaps given as TRBD1 or TRBD2 (5 bases each). Per the germline V gene, CDR1 is DFQATT and CDR2 is SNEGSKA (reference sequence). This CDR3 is built from 14 residues. V was trimmed by 3 bases and J by 6 bases, leaving 14 bases between them. Written as DNA, the CDR3 is TGCAGTGCTAGTGGTCCCAGGGACGCCGGGGAGCTGTTTTTT. This sequence encodes CSASGPRDAGELFF.

This chain joins TRBV3-1 and TRBJ1-2; no definite D call. The length of the CDR3 is 12 residues. Germline V gene lookup returns CDR1 LGHDT and CDR2 YNNKEL (reference sequence). V gave up 1 base and J gave up 7 bases, with 7 bases separating them. The chain's CDR3 is CASSQGWTGYTF. The CDR3 region has the DNA TGTGCCAGCAGCCAAGGTTGGACTGGCTACACCTTC.

This chain uses TRBV29-1 with TRBJ2-1; no firm D call. Germline loops: CDR1 SQVTM, CDR2 ANQGSEA. Trimming left V 4 bases short and J 0 bases short, with 7 bases between. The CDR3 runs 13 residues. In nucleotides, the CDR3 is TGCAGCGTTGCGGCGGACTCCTACAATGAGCAGTTCTTC. Translation: CSVAADSYNEQFF.

The V and J genes are TRBV3-1 and TRBJ2-1; 9 positions agree with TRBD2. V shed 4 bases, J shed 7 bases, and the junction held 14 bases outside the gene matches. Germline-derived CDR1 and CDR2 are LGHDT and YNNKEL (reference sequence). The CDR3 runs 17 residues. The DNA for the CDR3 is TGTGCCAGCAGCCCGTCTGAAAAGCGGGAGGTGAGAAATGAGCAGTTCTTC. Translation: CASSPSEKREVRNEQFF.